Below, 27 T cell receptor beta chains from the same sample are listed, as sequenced in a study of shared clonotypes between healthy human individuals. Repertoires were generated with immunoSEQ multiplex PCR, while TCRdb's copy carries only in-frame clones and drops some. The sample consists of around 1,000,000 clones, roughly 77% of them appearing once. The sequencing sample was made of memory CD4+ T cells from PBMCs. Regarding subset: CD45RA-negative fraction. These receptors were obtained from a man between 18 and 29 years old in good health. Some clones in this sample may be carry-over from other donors' samples.

The rearrangement joins TRBV5-4 to TRBJ2-2; D unresolved. Trimming shortened V by 1 base and J by 7 bases, and 8 bases separated the two germline ends. From germline, CDR1 is SGHNT and CDR2 YYREEE (reference sequence). The CDR3 has 13 amino acids. In DNA form, the CDR3 reads TGTGCCAGCAGCTTGCCGGTCCTCGGGGAGCTGTTTTTT. Its translation is CASSLPVLGELFF.

This clone has a handful of counts. This sequence joins TRBV27 and TRBJ2-3; TRBD1 is a possible D gene (5 bases). From germline, CDR1 is MNHEY and CDR2 SMNVEV (reference sequence). The length of the CDR3 is 13 residues. Trimming stripped 3 bases from V and 4 bases from J, with 8 bases between. This CDR3 is CASSFQGSDTQYF. CDR3 coding DNA: TGTGCCAGCAGTTTTCAGGGATCAGATACGCAGTATTTT.

This chain links TRBV4-2 with TRBJ1-6; perhaps TRBD1 as D (5 bases). V lost 0 bases, J lost 9 bases, and 6 bases lay in between. There are 13 residues in the CDR3. Germline V lookup: CDR1 LGHNA, CDR2 YNFKEQ. The CDR3 nucleotides read TGTGCCAGCAGCCAAGAAGGGGCTTCACCCCTCCACTTT. This codes for CASSQEGASPLHF.

Points on this clone: Other DNA sequences in the same sample also yield this CDR3. The V gene is TRBV7-3, the J gene TRBJ2-1; 7 bases fit TRBD2. Germline CDR1 reads SGHTA; CDR2 reads FQGTGA. The CDR3 has 13 amino acids. V gave up 3 bases and J gave up 8 bases; unmatched junction bases: 4. CDR3 region: CASSLAGVDEQFF. The CDR3 nucleotides are TGTGCCAGCAGCTTGGCGGGAGTGGATGAGCAGTTCTTC.

The chain has TRBV4-2 and TRBJ1-1, with 8 bases fitting TRBD1. The germline V gene encodes CDR1 LGHNA and CDR2 YNFKEQ. The CDR3 is made up of 14 amino acids. V shed 4 bases, J shed 5 bases, and the junction held 6 bases outside the gene matches. CDR3 loop: CASSRDRGNTEAFF. CDR3 nucleotides: TGTGCCAGCAGCCGCGACAGGGGTAATACTGAAGCTTTCTTT.

CDR3 amino acids: CASSRTVLRGNTIYF. CDR3 DNA sequence: TGTGCCAGCAGCCGTACAGTTCTACGTGGAAACACCATATATTTT. The chain combines TRBV7-9 with TRBJ1-3; the D is unclear. The V end lost 5 bases, the J end lost 3 bases, and 14 bases lay between the germline ends. The germline V gene encodes CDR1 SEHNR and CDR2 FQNEAQ (reference sequence). CDR3 length: 15 residues. The full variable domain, completed using reference TRBV7-9 and TRBJ1-3, is DTGVSQNPRHKITKRGQNVTFRCDPISEHNRLYWYRQTLGQGPEFLTYFQNEAQLEKSRLLSDRFSAERPKGSFSTLEIQRTEQGDSAMYLCASSRTVLRGNTIYFGEGSWLTVV.

This chain connects TRBV6-5 to TRBJ2-3; D is possibly TRBD2 (5 bases). The germline V gene encodes CDR1 MNHEY and CDR2 SVGAGI. The CDR3 consists of 13 residues. CDR3: CTTGSTFTDTQYF. As DNA, the CDR3 is TGTACTACGGGGTCCACCTTCACAGATACGCAGTATTTT.

A note on this clone: Other DNA sequences from this sample encode an identical CDR3 as well. The chain employs TRBV30 and TRBJ1-1, with 7 bases matching TRBD1. The junction had 5 bases not matched to a gene; V was cut back by 3 bases and J by 4 bases. CDR1 and CDR2 (germline): GTSNPN, SVGIG (reference sequence). The CDR3 consists of 13 residues. The CDR3 DNA sequence: TGTGCCTGGAGCGGGCCAGGGGGCACTGAAGCTTTCTTT. Protein sequence: CAWSGPGGTEAFF.

The chain recombines TRBV5-6 with TRBJ2-5; the match to TRBD2 covers 8 bases. Germline CDR1 reads SGHDT; CDR2 reads YYEEEE. The CDR3 has 13 residues. The V and J ends lost 3 bases and 5 bases, in that order; junction bases with no gene match: 3. This CDR3 is CASSSGGFETQYF. CDR3 bases: TGTGCCAGCAGCTCGGGAGGGTTTGAGACCCAGTACTTC.

This chain uses TRBV25-1 with TRBJ2-5, with TRBD2 matching 10 bases. The J call may not be correct, given that the DNA end is closer to TRBJ2-7. The CDR3 sequence is 14 residues long. CDR1 is MGHDK, CDR2 SYGVNS, per germline. The CDR3 is CASSLAGDRYEQYF. The CDR3 nucleotides are TGTGCCAGCAGTCTAGCGGGAGATCGGTACGAGCAGTACTTC.

The chain is built from TRBV18 and TRBJ1-3; TRBD1 aligns across 10 bases. Trimming cost V 4 bases and J 2 bases; bases outside gene matches: 11. The CDR3 runs 18 residues. The germline V gene has CDR1 KGHSH and CDR2 LQKENI. Here the CDR3 reads CASSQISSGQGTGNTIYF. The DNA of the CDR3 is TGTGCCAGCTCACAAATCAGCTCGGGACAGGGGACTGGAAACACCATATATTTT.

Here the CDR3 DNA reads TGTGCCAGCGGCCCGGTCGGACGGAGGGGAAGGTTGACTGAAGCTTTCTTT. Protein: CASGPVGRRGRLTEAFF. This chain links TRBV28 with TRBJ1-1, with a tentative D call TRBD1 (5 bases). V lost 8 bases to trimming and J lost 5 bases, with 27 bases between them. The CDR3 sequence is 17 residues long. Germline-derived CDR1 and CDR2 are MDHEN and SYDVKM.

The CDR3 sequence is CASSVDTAQETQYF. The CDR3 DNA sequence: TGTGCCAGCAGCGTAGATACTGCTCAAGAGACCCAGTACTTC. This chain connects TRBV9 to TRBJ2-5; D gene ambiguous. The CDR3 runs to 14 residues. The V and J ends lost 0 bases and 2 bases respectively, with 8 bases between them. The V gene's germline CDR1 is SGDLS and CDR2 YYNGEE.

The V gene is TRBV20-1, the J gene TRBJ2-2; D is ambiguous. Trimming took 5 bases from V and 4 from J, leaving 5 bases between them. Germline CDR1 DFQATT, CDR2 SNEGSKA (reference sequence). The CDR3 has 11 residues. CDR3: CSAGSTGELFF. CDR3 in DNA: TGCAGTGCTGGAAGCACCGGGGAGCTGTTTTTT.

This clone was found a few times. The J gene is TRBJ2-1, the V gene TRBV4-1; a possible D gene is TRBD2 (6 bases). This CDR3 has 18 amino acids. Deletions cut 1 base from V and 5 bases from J, with 21 bases between. Germline loops: CDR1 MGHRA, CDR2 YSYEKL. This chain's CDR3 is CASSQAKIGSRPNNEQFF. The CDR3 DNA is TGCGCCAGCAGCCAAGCAAAGATCGGGAGTAGGCCTAACAATGAGCAGTTCTTC.

This chain connects TRBV28 to TRBJ1-1; D remains ambiguous. Germline CDR1 MDHEN, CDR2 SYDVKM. V lost 6 bases and J lost 1, with 9 bases in between. This CDR3 has 13 amino acids. CDR3 DNA: TGTGCCAGCAGGCGACGTGAGAACACTGAAGCTTTCTTT. Protein product: CASRRRENTEAFF.

The chain combines TRBV29-1 with TRBJ1-1; 10 nucleotides line up with TRBD1. Germline assignment: CDR1 SQVTM and CDR2 ANQGSEA. The CDR3 length is 16 residues. The V gene end was trimmed by 1 base and the J gene end by 2 bases; junction bases not matched to a gene: 7. The CDR3 nucleotides are TGCAGCGTTGAAGCGACAGGGGGCTATAGAAACACTGAAGCTTTCTTT. It translates to CSVEATGGYRNTEAFF.

The rearrangement joins TRBV2 to TRBJ1-5, with D unresolved. V was trimmed by 6 bases and J by 3 bases, leaving 9 bases between them. This CDR3 has 13 residues. Germline loops: CDR1 SNHLY, CDR2 FYNNEI. The CDR3 DNA sequence: TGTGCCAGCAGGCTGGACTACAATCAGCCCCAGCATTTT. Its translation: CASRLDYNQPQHF.

V gene TRBV5-1 combines with J gene TRBJ1-2, with TRBD1 as a possible D gene (6 bases). Trimming shortened V by 5 bases and J by 4 bases, and 15 bases separated the two germline ends. Germline-derived CDR1 and CDR2 are SGHRS and YFSETQ. This CDR3 contains 14 residues. The DNA for the CDR3 is TGCGCCAGCAGTTTGACAGGTTCCTCCTATGGCTACACCTTC. It translates to CASSLTGSSYGYTF.

The genes are TRBV6-5 and TRBJ2-1; 9 bases are a match to TRBD2. CDR3 size: 15 residues. With V trimmed by 8 bases and J by 8 bases, 13 bases remained unmatched. The germline gives CDR1 MNHEY, CDR2 SVGAGI. CDR3 protein: CASLPRGRAGHEQFF. CDR3 in DNA: TGTGCCAGCCTCCCCCGCGGGAGGGCCGGCCATGAGCAGTTCTTC.

The rearrangement links TRBV5-8 to TRBJ1-3; D might be TRBD1 (5 bases). The germline gives CDR1 SGHTS, CDR2 YDEGEE. CDR3 length equals 15 residues. The V end lost 0 bases, the J end lost 0 bases, and 7 bases lay between the germline ends. CDR3 DNA sequence: TGTGCCAGCAGCTTGGGACAGCCCTCTGGAAACACCATATATTTT. This codes for CASSLGQPSGNTIYF.

The V call is TRBV7-3, the J call TRBJ2-1; D gene unclear. The CDR3 spans 13 residues. Looked up from germline, CDR1 is SGHTA and CDR2 is FQGTGA. V was clipped by 0 bases and J by 10 bases, with 10 bases between them. Here the CDR3 reads CASSLTSQQEQFF. The CDR3 DNA follows: TGTGCCAGCAGCTTAACGTCTCAGCAGGAGCAGTTCTTC. Based on the CDR3 plus reference TRBV7-3 and TRBJ2-1, the full variable domain is GAGVSQTPSNKVTEKGKYVELRCDPISGHTALYWYRQSLGQGPEFLIYFQGTGAADDSGLPNDRFFAVRPEGSVSTLKIQRTERGDSAVYLCASSLTSQQEQFFGPGTRLTVL.

This sequence joins TRBV2 and TRBJ2-7; 9 bases line up with TRBD1. From germline, CDR1 is SNHLY and CDR2 FYNNEI. V dropped 11 bases and J dropped 6; count of bases not matched to a gene: 11. This CDR3 has 13 residues. The CDR3 DNA sequence: TGTGCCGGCCGGGACAGGGTGGTAAGCGAGCAGTACTTC. Translation: CAGRDRVVSEQYF.

This clone was seen at least ten times. The chain couples TRBV27 to TRBJ2-1; maybe TRBD2 (7 bases). Between the trimmed V and J ends, which lost 6 bases and 4 bases, there was a span of 10 bases. This CDR3 has 13 residues. Germline loops: CDR1 MNHEY, CDR2 SMNVEV (reference sequence). The CDR3 protein is CASRRGAYNEQFF. The CDR3 region has the DNA TGTGCCAGCAGACGGGGGGCATACAATGAGCAGTTCTTC.

This chain joins TRBV7-2 and TRBJ2-7; 7 bases map to TRBD2. Germline V gives CDR1 SGHTA, CDR2 FQGNSA. V lost 1 base and J lost 6; bases outside the gene matches: 0. This CDR3 is 12 amino acids long. In DNA, the CDR3 is TGTGCCAGCAGCTTAGTAGCGGGCGAGCAGTACTTC. It yields the protein CASSLVAGEQYF.

The V call is TRBV2, the J call TRBJ2-7; TRBD1 aligns across 11 bases. Germline CDR1 SNHLY, CDR2 FYNNEI. The CDR3 runs 15 residues. Germline trimming cut 7 bases from V and 0 bases from J; bases unmatched to any gene: 5. The CDR3 bases are TGTGCCAGCAAAGGGGACAGGGGGGCCTCCTACGAGCAGTACTTC. This codes for CASKGDRGASYEQYF.

This clone was seen more than once but under ten times. The CDR3 protein is CASSQEWRPGQGPTYEQYF. Written as DNA, the CDR3 is TGTGCCAGCAGCCAAGAATGGCGACCGGGACAAGGGCCGACCTACGAGCAGTACTTC. The chain employs TRBV4-2 and TRBJ2-7; perhaps TRBD1 as D (6 bases). The V gene's germline CDR1 is LGHNA and CDR2 YNFKEQ. The CDR3 totals 19 residues. V was pared by 0 bases and J by 2 bases, with 23 bases between.